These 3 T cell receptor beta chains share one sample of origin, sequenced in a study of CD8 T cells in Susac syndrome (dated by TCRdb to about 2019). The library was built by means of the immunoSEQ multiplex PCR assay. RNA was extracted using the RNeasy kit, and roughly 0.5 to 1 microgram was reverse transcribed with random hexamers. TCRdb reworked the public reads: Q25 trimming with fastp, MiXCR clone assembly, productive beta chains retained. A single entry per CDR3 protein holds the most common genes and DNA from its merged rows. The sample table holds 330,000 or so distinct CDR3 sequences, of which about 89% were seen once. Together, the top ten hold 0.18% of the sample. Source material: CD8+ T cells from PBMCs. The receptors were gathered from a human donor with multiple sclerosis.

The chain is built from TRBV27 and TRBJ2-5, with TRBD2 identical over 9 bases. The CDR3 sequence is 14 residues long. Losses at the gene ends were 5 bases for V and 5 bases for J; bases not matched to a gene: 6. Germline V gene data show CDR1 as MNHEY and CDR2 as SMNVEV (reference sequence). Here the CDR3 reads CASSPRLADETQYF. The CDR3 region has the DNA TGTGCCAGCAGTCCCCGACTAGCGGACGAGACCCAGTACTTC.

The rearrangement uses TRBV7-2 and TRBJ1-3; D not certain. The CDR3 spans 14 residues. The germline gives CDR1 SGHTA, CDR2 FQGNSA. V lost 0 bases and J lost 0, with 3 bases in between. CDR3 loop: CASSLAFSGNTIYF. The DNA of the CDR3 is TGTGCCAGCAGCTTAGCCTTCTCTGGAAACACCATATATTTT. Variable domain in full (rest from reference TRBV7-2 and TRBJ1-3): GAGVSQSPSNKVTEKGKDVELRCDPISGHTALYWYRQSLGQGLEFLIYFQGNSAPDKSGLPSDRFSAERTGGSVSTLTIQRTQQEDSAVYLCASSLAFSGNTIYFGEGSWLTVV.

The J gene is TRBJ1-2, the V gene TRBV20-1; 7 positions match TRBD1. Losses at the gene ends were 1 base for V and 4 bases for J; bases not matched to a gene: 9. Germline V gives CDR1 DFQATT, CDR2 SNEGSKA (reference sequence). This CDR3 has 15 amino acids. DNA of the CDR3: TGCAGTGCTAGAGTCCTGACAGGGTCCTTCTATGGCTACACCTTC. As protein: CSARVLTGSFYGYTF.